This entry describes one TCR beta chain. There are a few counts of this clonotype. It has no known antigen specificity. Base qualities are not at hand, and no much larger clone is one base apart. The record originates from a study of Graves' ophthalmopathy and Graves' hyperthyroidism (dated by TCRdb to 2017 to 2018). About the investigation overall: Peripheral blood was collected before any treatment was given, at the time of initial diagnosis. To explore V-J signatures that distinguish ophthalmopathy from hyperthyroidism, a discovery set of 100 patients was enrolled, made up of approximately 45 with ophthalmopathy and some 56 with stable hyperthyroidism. An independent validation cohort comprised 18 hyperthyroidism patients and 15 to 17 patients who later progressed from hyperthyroidism to ophthalmopathy. Once sampling was done, hyperthyroidism patients were given methimazole at a starting dose of 30 mg daily, while ophthalmopathy patients were given high-dose intravenous methylprednisolone. In several hyperthyroidism patients, the T-cell repertoires found in thyroid tissue were compared with those found in blood. In total, 135 blood samples were TCR-sequenced: roughly 45 ophthalmopathy, some 75 hyperthyroidism and around 17 hyperthyroidism-to-ophthalmopathy patients. The study used signatures of the TCR beta repertoire to tell Graves' ophthalmopathy apart from Graves' hyperthyroidism and to predict which patients would progress to ophthalmopathy.

The ophthalmopathy patients had moderately to severely active disease, with a Clinical Activity Score of 3 or higher, a NOSPECS grade of 4 or higher, and a disease duration of less than 3 months. Patients with other autoimmune diseases, uncontrolled infections, pregnancy or lactation were excluded from the study. Diagnosis was based on clinical symptoms, serum thyroxine, TRAb, thyroid ultrasound and orbital computed tomography. Ficoll-Paque density gradient centrifugation was used to isolate PBMCs from around 9.1 ml of fresh peripheral blood. Total RNA was extracted with Trizol reagent and quality-checked on an Agilent 2100 Bioanalyzer. For repertoire sequencing, TCR beta CDR3 regions were amplified from RNA transcripts. The first round was an RT-PCR using HTBI primers with the Qiagen OneStep RT-PCR kit, and this first round was followed by a second-round multiplex PCR, then size selection and purification. Sequencing of the libraries was carried out on an Illumina HiSeq2000 in paired-end mode with 100 bp reads. In the source study's methods: SOAPnuke was used to process the reads, removing any read that contained adapters or uncalled bases, had a mean Phred below 15, or lacked an exact match to the constant primer or identifier. COPE v1.2.5 was used to merge the high-quality paired reads. Unique nucleotide sequences were defined as clonotypes and aligned to IMGT TRB V, D and J references using MiTCR v1.1. The analysis was limited to V-J combinations with a frequency above 0.0001, which together covered 99.2% of repertoires. For each V-J combination, a TCR clonal expansion and chaos score was defined as F50 clonal expansion divided by the chaos observed in the TCRdist matrix. Welch's t-statistics and random forest were used to narrow the features down to around 13 V-J combinations, which were then fed into a naive Bayes classifier. The Morisita-Horn index was used to measure how similar the thyroid and blood repertoires were. The public reads were run again by TCRdb, first through fastp at Q25 and then through MiXCR, and only productive beta chains were kept. When rows share a CDR3 protein, they turn into one entry using the most common DNA and genes. It is TCRdb's table, rather than the study itself, that gives the V and J calls and clone size. The table for this sample lists about 740,000 distinct CDR3 sequences; around 40% of them were counted only once. The ten largest clones capture approximately 43% of the sample.

V gives up 4 bases and J gives up 4 bases, and the segment between their germline ends measures 16 bases. As encoded in the germline V gene, CDR1 is SGHVS while CDR2 is FNYEAQ. The CDR3, from cysteine to phenylalanine, totals 15 residues. Only the CDR3 part of the read is kept: 45 bases, read in frame from the first base. General findings and caveats noted by the study authors: In validation, the model predicted ophthalmopathy progression with 70.59% sensitivity and roughly 72% specificity; roughly eleven predicted patients were CT-confirmed with GO in a median of approximately 6.5 months. Most expanded thyroid clonotypes with frequency above 0.001 were also detected in blood, suggesting blood repertoires may reflect the thyroid immune response. Sample size was not statistically predetermined, and group allocation was not concealed from the investigators. Ophthalmopathy was separated from stable hyperthyroidism by the 13-signature model with more than 85% sensitivity and less than 82% specificity in cross-validation and with 80%/75% in the test set.

The V and J genes are TRBV7-6 and TRBJ2-5; the D assignment is uncertain and may be TRBD1 or TRBD2, with 6 bases supporting each. What was sequenced was peripheral blood. This sequence originates from an adult man with Graves' ophthalmopathy. The nucleotide sequence is given as TGTGCCAGCAGCTCACCGTTACAGGGAGGAGAGACCCAGTACTTC. This encodes CASSSPLQGGETQYF. Extended through the reference TRBV7-6 and TRBJ2-5 proteins, this CDR3 yields the full variable domain: GAGVSQSPRYKVTKRGQDVALRCDPISGHVSLYWYRQALGQGPEFLTYFNYEAQQDKSGLPNDRFSAERPEGSISTLTIQRTEQRDSAMYRCASSSPLQGGETQYFGPGTRLLVL.